These 20 T cell receptor beta chains were all obtained from the same sample, sequenced in a study of T cells in Graves' hyperthyroidism and ophthalmopathy. Authors of the study amplified TCR beta CDR3 regions from RNA transcripts. RT-PCR in the first round (using the HTBI primer set) targeted the TCR CDR3. TCRdb redid the calling of the multiplex PCR reads with MiXCR, one entry per CDR3 protein. The sample yields approximately 520,000 distinct CDR3 sequences, around 21% seen once. Sequenced: blood. Source of these receptors: a man between 18 and 35 years old with Graves' hyperthyroidism.

This clonotype occurred a few times. The rearrangement uses TRBV19 and TRBJ1-1; TRBD1 matches 7 bases. This CDR3 spans 14 amino acids. The V and J ends lost 3 bases and 5 bases, in that order; junction bases with no gene match: 6. Germline CDR1 is LNHDA and CDR2 is SQIVND (reference sequence). CDR3 loop: CASSMTGKRTEAFF. The CDR3 coding sequence is TGTGCCAGTAGTATGACAGGGAAAAGGACTGAAGCTTTCTTT.

This clonotype was found a few times. V is TRBV12-3 or TRBV12-4 and J is TRBJ1-1, with a possible D match to TRBD1 (5 bases). Trimming stripped 4 bases from V and 1 base from J, with 10 bases between. The CDR3 runs 14 residues. CDR3 region: CASSSSGTNTEAFF. The CDR3 DNA is TGTGCCAGCAGTTCCTCCGGGACGAACACTGAAGCTTTCTTT.

The chain uses TRBV6-5 and TRBJ2-7; 7 nucleotides agree with TRBD2. CDR1 MNHEY and CDR2 SVGAGI come from the germline V gene. This CDR3 is 14 amino acids long. The V and J ends lost 4 bases and 1 base, in that order; junction bases with no gene match: 4. CDR3 DNA: TGTGCCAGCAGTTGGGACTACGGATCCTACGAGCAGTACTTC. As protein: CASSWDYGSYEQYF.

This clonotype has more than one count but fewer than ten. A much larger clone differs from this one at a single base, so this may be a read error. The chain combines TRBV5-1 with TRBJ2-7, with a weak D call TRBD1 (5 bases). Germline lookup yields CDR1 SGHRS and CDR2 YFSETQ. The CDR3 is 14 amino acids. The CDR3 is CAGSPTGFAYEQYF. The CDR3 nucleotides read TGCGCCGGCAGCCCAACAGGTTTCGCCTACGAGCAGTACTTC.

This clonotype has at least ten counts. J is TRBJ1-5 and V is TRBV19, with a possible D match to TRBD1 (6 bases). CDR3 length equals 12 residues. Looked up from germline, CDR1 is LNHDA and CDR2 is SQIVND (reference sequence). Trimming removed 9 bases from V and 3 bases from J, with 9 bases in between. CDR3 loop: CASGQLNQPQHF. The DNA for the CDR3 is TGTGCCAGCGGACAGCTCAATCAGCCCCAGCATTTT.

Many counts were recorded for this clonotype. The rearrangement joins TRBV6-2 or TRBV6-3 to TRBJ2-7; 9 nucleotides align to TRBD2. The CDR3 covers 14 residues. The V and J ends lost 6 bases and 2 bases, in that order; junction bases with no gene match: 5. Germline V lookup: CDR1 MNHEY, CDR2 SVGEGT. CDR3 coding DNA: TGTGCCAGCAGAGAGCGGGGGGAGACCTACGAGCAGTACTTC. It specifies CASRERGETYEQYF.

The table lists this clonotype with many counts. The CDR3 DNA is TGTGCCAGCAGCCAAGATTTAACCCACGGGACTGAAGCTTTCTTT. Translated, it gives CASSQDLTHGTEAFF. The chain couples TRBV3-1 to TRBJ1-1; D gene uncertain. V lost 0 bases and J 5 bases, leaving 13 bases between the germline ends. Germline V gene sequence: CDR1 LGHDT, CDR2 YNNKEL (reference sequence). The CDR3 totals 15 residues. The complete variable domain, with remaining parts taken from reference TRBV3-1 and TRBJ1-1, reads DTAVSQTPKYLVTQMGNDKSIKCEQNLGHDTMYWYKQDSKKFLKIMFSYNNKELIINETVPNRFSPKSPDKAHLNLHINSLELGDSAVYFCASSQDLTHGTEAFFGQGTRLTVV.

This clonotype was recorded many times. The CDR3 bases are TGTGCCAGCAGTTTAAACCAGGGACCCTTTCAGCCCCAGCATTTT. Its translation is CASSLNQGPFQPQHF. The V call is TRBV12-3 or TRBV12-4, the J call TRBJ1-5; D might be TRBD1 (5 bases). CDR3 length: 15 residues. Trimming pared 2 bases from V and 6 bases from J, leaving 14 bases between.

This clonotype appeared many times. The rearrangement joins TRBV29-1 to TRBJ1-2, with TRBD1 identical over 10 bases. V dropped 3 bases and J dropped 6; count of bases not matched to a gene: 10. In germline, CDR1 is SQVTM, CDR2 ANQGSEA. The CDR3 is 15 amino acids. The DNA of the CDR3 is TGCAGCGTTGAGGGGGACAGGGGAATCGTTGATGGCTACACCTTC. It codes for CSVEGDRGIVDGYTF.

This clonotype was counted many times. This CDR3 is CASSLGGAAGNQPQHF. In DNA form, the CDR3 reads TGTGCCAGCAGCTTAGGAGGGGCCGCGGGCAATCAGCCCCAGCATTTT. This chain uses TRBV11-2 with TRBJ1-5; D is possibly TRBD1 (5 bases). Deletions cut 1 base from V and 2 bases from J, with 12 bases between. Germline CDR1 SGHAT, CDR2 FQNNGV. The CDR3 runs to 16 residues.

This clonotype was seen only a few times. The rearrangement uses TRBV9 and TRBJ1-3; unclear D gene. In germline, CDR1 is SGDLS, CDR2 YYNGEE. Trimming left V 4 bases short and J 0 bases short, with 17 bases between. The CDR3 sequence is 17 residues long. DNA for the CDR3: TGTGCCAGCAGCCCCCCCCGGAGCGGCACCTCTGGAAACACCATATATTTT. Its translation: CASSPPRSGTSGNTIYF.

This chain uses TRBV5-6 with TRBJ2-5; D is ambiguous. Germline loops: CDR1 SGHDT, CDR2 YYEEEE. The germline V and J ends were trimmed by 5 bases and 2 bases, with 13 bases remaining between them. The CDR3 length is 14 residues. The chain's CDR3 is CASRRGGNQETQYF. The CDR3 DNA reads TGTGCCAGCAGACGTGGTGGGAATCAAGAGACCCAGTACTTC.

V and J are TRBV12-3 or TRBV12-4 and TRBJ2-7; tentative D call: TRBD2 (6 bases). The CDR3 contains 15 residues. V shed 0 bases and J shed 5 bases, with 14 bases lying between them. CDR3 coding DNA: TGTGCCAGCAGTTTAGCGGGCGGGACCCGGGACGAGCAGTACTTC. As protein: CASSLAGGTRDEQYF.

This clonotype came up a few times. The rearrangement uses TRBV2 and TRBJ1-6; unclear D gene. V was clipped by 3 bases and J by 9 bases, with 9 bases between them. Per germline, CDR1 SNHLY and CDR2 FYNNEI. This CDR3 spans 13 amino acids. DNA for the CDR3: TGTGCCAGCAGTGAGGATGTGGGTTCACCCCTCCACTTT. It specifies CASSEDVGSPLHF.

Concerning this clonotype itself: This likely comes from a read error, as the CDR3 has no conserved phenylalanine or tryptophan at its end. No DNA is shown, since the ends of the CDR3 on it are uncertain; the CDR3 is the one TCRdb lists. The chain carries TRBV30 and TRBJ1-1. Germline V gives CDR1 GTSNPN, CDR2 SVGIG (reference sequence). The CDR3 region is 15 residues in length, termini included. The CDR3 sequence is CAWTQTGFGNTEAVY.

This clonotype was counted ten times or more. The chain combines TRBV18 with TRBJ2-7; 9 bases are a match to TRBD1. The junction had 4 bases not matched to a gene; V was cut back by 3 bases and J by 4 bases. Germline V gene sequence: CDR1 KGHSH, CDR2 LQKENI. The CDR3 contains 14 residues. CDR3 protein: CASSPPGQGYEQYF. The CDR3 DNA reads as TGTGCCAGCTCACCCCCAGGACAGGGGTACGAGCAGTACTTC.

This clonotype was observed a handful of times. The V and J genes are TRBV5-1 and TRBJ2-7; D is perhaps TRBD1 (5 bases). From germline, CDR1 is SGHRS and CDR2 YFSETQ. The CDR3 is made up of 20 amino acids. V was clipped by 3 bases and J by 0 bases, with 28 bases between them. The CDR3 DNA follows: TGCGCCAGCAGCTGGGGCCCTTTCGGACGGATATTGAACAGCTCCTACGAGCAGTACTTC. It specifies CASSWGPFGRILNSSYEQYF.

This clonotype has a count of ten or more. This sequence joins TRBV15 and TRBJ1-2, with D perhaps TRBD1 (5 bases). The germline V and J ends were trimmed by 0 bases and 6 bases, with 14 bases remaining between them. The germline V gene encodes CDR1 LNHNV and CDR2 YYDKDF (reference sequence). The CDR3 sequence is 15 residues long. CDR3 residues: CATSRDTRELHGYTF. The CDR3 DNA reads as TGTGCCACCAGCAGAGATACCAGGGAACTGCATGGCTACACCTTC.

There are many counts of this clonotype. The chain employs TRBV28 and TRBJ1-2; D perhaps matches TRBD1 (5 bases). The CDR3 sequence is 14 residues long. V was trimmed by 3 bases and J by 5 bases, leaving 13 bases between them. Germline values: CDR1 MDHEN, CDR2 SYDVKM. CDR3 region: CASSFGGFSYGYTF. The CDR3 nucleotides read TGTGCCAGCAGTTTCGGGGGTTTTAGTTATGGCTACACCTTC.

This clonotype was seen a few times. The gene calls are TRBV5-1 and TRBJ2-7, with D possibly being TRBD2 (5 bases). V lost 4 bases, J lost 4 bases, and 12 bases lay in between. CDR1 is SGHRS, CDR2 YFSETQ, per germline. This CDR3 comprises 13 residues. The CDR3 DNA reads TGCGCCAGCAGCACCGGGCCGGGGTACGAGCAGTACTTC. Encoded protein: CASSTGPGYEQYF.